These 3 T cell receptor beta chains were sequenced from one sample in a study of cytomegalovirus exposure and HLA in healthy donors. The primer mix had 60 Vbeta and 13 Jbeta primers. TCRdb keeps only in-frame clones here, not all; method: immunoSEQ multiplex PCR. The repertoire has 76,000 or so clones, about four fifths of them found once; the top ten carry 8% to 9%. Specimen: PBMCs. Receptors originate from a woman aged 35 to 49 in good health and CMV-seropositive.

The V and J genes are TRBV7-2 and TRBJ2-7; possibly TRBD1 for D (5 bases). This CDR3 has 15 amino acids. The V gene lost 2 bases and the J gene lost 2 bases, with 13 bases spanning the gap. Germline V lookup: CDR1 SGHTA, CDR2 FQGNSA. The CDR3 loop is CASSLQGALTYEQYF. The CDR3 nucleotides read TGTGCCAGCAGCTTACAAGGGGCGCTTACCTACGAGCAGTACTTC.

The V and J genes are TRBV5-1 and TRBJ2-7; D remains ambiguous. V gave up 2 bases and J gave up 7 bases, with 10 bases separating them. The CDR3 covers 12 residues. CDR1 SGHRS and CDR2 YFSETQ come from the germline V gene. The CDR3 coding sequence is TGCGCCAGCAGCTTTAGCATAGGAGAGCAGTACTTC. Its translation: CASSFSIGEQYF.

The chain is built from TRBV20-1 and TRBJ1-2; no clear D gene. Deletions cut 3 bases from V and 8 bases from J, with 10 bases between. This CDR3 spans 11 amino acids. The germline V gene has CDR1 DFQATT and CDR2 SNEGSKA (reference sequence). CDR3 DNA: TGCAGTGCTAGCCCTAATTTCGGCTACACCTTC. It encodes CSASPNFGYTF.